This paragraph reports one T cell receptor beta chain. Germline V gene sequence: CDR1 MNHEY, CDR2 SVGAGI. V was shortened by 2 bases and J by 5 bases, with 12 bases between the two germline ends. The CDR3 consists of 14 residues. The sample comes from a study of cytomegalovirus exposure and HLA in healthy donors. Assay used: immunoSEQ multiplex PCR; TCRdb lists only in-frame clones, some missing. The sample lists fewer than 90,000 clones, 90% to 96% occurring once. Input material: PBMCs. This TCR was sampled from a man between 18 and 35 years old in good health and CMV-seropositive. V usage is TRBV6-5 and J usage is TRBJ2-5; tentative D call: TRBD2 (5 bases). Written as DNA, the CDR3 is TGTGCCAGCAGTTACGCCGGGAACGGGGAGACCCAGTACTTC. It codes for CASSYAGNGETQYF.